The 32 T cell receptor beta chains presented below share a single source sample, sequenced in a study of blood T cell repertoires in COVID-19. Repertoires were generated with immunoSEQ multiplex PCR, while TCRdb's copy carries only in-frame clones and drops some. Here the sample spans 150,000 to 200,000 clones, 80% to 85% being singletons. Sequenced material: PBMCs or T cells enriched from blood (not recorded which). Receptors were obtained from an older woman who had recovered from COVID-19.

The chain uses TRBV30 and TRBJ2-3; 8 bases fit TRBD2. Germline V gives CDR1 GTSNPN, CDR2 SVGIG (reference sequence). The CDR3 is 13 amino acids. Unmatched junction bases numbered 5, after V lost 3 bases and J lost 6 bases. The CDR3 DNA is TGTGCCTGGAGGCGGGGGGCGGGGGATACGCAGTATTTT. It translates to CAWRRGAGDTQYF.

CDR3 nucleotides: TGTGCCAGCAGTTTATTCGGGGTGGCTAATGAAAAACTGTTTTTT. Protein: CASSLFGVANEKLFF. The chain has TRBV28 and TRBJ1-4; D remains ambiguous. The CDR3 runs 15 residues. Trimming stripped 1 base from V and 3 bases from J, with 9 bases between. CDR1 MDHEN and CDR2 SYDVKM come from the germline V gene.

The genes are TRBV7-8 and TRBJ2-2, with D uncertain. The V end was cut by 6 bases, the J end by 0 bases, with 11 bases between. The CDR3 runs to 15 residues. The V gene's germline CDR1 is SGHVS and CDR2 FQNEAQ. The CDR3 region is CASSRATSNTGELFF. CDR3 nucleotide sequence: TGTGCCAGCAGTCGAGCTACTTCGAACACCGGGGAGCTGTTTTTT. Together with reference TRBV7-8 and TRBJ2-2, the CDR3 gives the full variable domain: GAGVSQSPRYKVAKRGQDVALRCDPISGHVSLFWYQQALGQGPEFLTYFQNEAQLDKSGLPSDRFFAERPEGSVSTLKIQRTQQEDSAVYLCASSRATSNTGELFFGEGSRLTVL.

This chain links TRBV28 with TRBJ1-2; TRBD1 matches at 9 bases. After removal of 5 bases from V and 7 bases from J, the junction contained 11 bases not matched to a gene. The germline V gene encodes CDR1 MDHEN and CDR2 SYDVKM. This CDR3 is 15 amino acids long. CDR3 region: CASSPVFTGGRGYTF. CDR3 nucleotide sequence: TGTGCCAGCAGTCCCGTATTTACAGGGGGCCGTGGCTACACCTTC.

This chain joins TRBV18 and TRBJ2-1, with 11 nucleotides matching TRBD2. With 0 bases clipped from V and 5 bases from J, the junction kept 24 bases outside the gene matches. Per germline, CDR1 KGHSH and CDR2 LQKENI. The CDR3 extends over 23 amino acids. In nucleotides, the CDR3 is TGTGCCAGCTCACCACCGTTTCGTGAGTTTCTAGCGGGAGGTTCCCAACTCGACAATGAGCAGTTCTTC. This translates into CASSPPFREFLAGGSQLDNEQFF. Drawing the rest from reference TRBV18 and TRBJ2-1, the complete variable domain is NAGVMQNPRHLVRRRGQEARLRCSPMKGHSHVYWYRQLPEEGLKFMVYLQKENIIDESGMPKERFSAEFPKEGPSILRIQQVVRGDSAAYFCASSPPFREFLAGGSQLDNEQFFGPGTRLTVL.

The chain uses TRBV27 and TRBJ2-6, with D uncertain. Per germline, CDR1 MNHEY and CDR2 SMNVEV (reference sequence). There are 15 residues in the CDR3. The germline V and J ends were trimmed by 6 bases and 2 bases, with 11 bases remaining between them. CDR3: CASRGSWPGANVLTF. DNA for the CDR3: TGTGCCAGCAGGGGCAGCTGGCCTGGGGCCAACGTCCTGACTTTC.

CDR3 DNA: TGTGCCAGCAGCCCGAACCCCTTCGGAGAGACCCAGTACTTC. This translates into CASSPNPFGETQYF. J is TRBJ2-5 and V is TRBV7-9, with D hard to call. The length of the CDR3 is 14 residues. The V end was cut by 5 bases, the J end by 4 bases, with 14 bases between. Germline assignment: CDR1 SEHNR and CDR2 FQNEAQ (reference sequence).

The chain employs TRBV27 and TRBJ2-1; D not certain. This CDR3 is built from 13 residues. Trimming shortened V by 6 bases and J by 9 bases, and 15 bases separated the two germline ends. CDR1 is MNHEY and CDR2 is SMNVEV in the germline V gene (reference sequence). Here the CDR3 reads CASRRSGLGEQFF. CDR3 bases: TGTGCCAGCAGGAGATCAGGTCTGGGTGAGCAGTTCTTC.

This chain links TRBV6-2 or TRBV6-3 with TRBJ2-5; possibly TRBD2 for D (7 bases). Germline V gene data show CDR1 as MNHEY and CDR2 as SVGEGT. V gave up 4 bases and J gave up 4 bases, with 13 bases separating them. The CDR3 runs 14 residues. CDR3 loop: CASSWGGGRETQYF. The CDR3 DNA is TGTGCCAGCAGTTGGGGCGGGGGCCGAGAGACCCAGTACTTC.

CDR3 residues: CASTYSTGGNGYTF. In DNA, the CDR3 is TGTGCCAGCACGTATTCGACAGGGGGCAATGGCTACACCTTC. The gene calls are TRBV6-9 and TRBJ1-2, with 10 bases identical to TRBD1. Germline V gene sequence: CDR1 MNHGY, CDR2 SVAAGI. V dropped 7 bases and J dropped 6; count of bases not matched to a gene: 8. This CDR3 comprises 14 residues.

A few counts support this clone. The chain has TRBV7-9 and TRBJ1-1; D call uncertain. V lost 6 bases to trimming and J lost 4 bases, with 12 bases between them. CDR3 length: 13 amino acids. Germline V CDR1 and CDR2: SEHNR, FQNEAQ (reference sequence). The CDR3 DNA reads as TGTGCCAGCAGGGCATGGTACAGCACTGAAGCTTTCTTT. Amino acids: CASRAWYSTEAFF.

The chain employs TRBV5-1 and TRBJ2-2, with 10 positions matching TRBD1. The CDR3 spans 15 residues. From germline, CDR1 is SGHRS and CDR2 YFSETQ. V gave up 4 bases and J gave up 6 bases; unmatched junction bases: 6. Here the CDR3 reads CASSPDRGRAGELFF. DNA for the CDR3: TGCGCCAGCAGCCCTGACAGGGGGCGGGCCGGGGAGCTGTTTTTT.

CDR3 protein: CAWSKLRQGREQYF. Written as DNA, the CDR3 is TGTGCCTGGAGCAAACTCCGACAGGGGAGGGAGCAGTACTTC. The V call is TRBV30, the J call TRBJ2-7; 8 bases are a match to TRBD1. Germline CDR1 and CDR2: GTSNPN and SVGIG (reference sequence). Losses at the gene ends were 3 bases for V and 7 bases for J; bases not matched to a gene: 11. The CDR3 runs 14 residues.

The chain couples TRBV6-5 to TRBJ1-6, with D hard to call. The V gene's germline CDR1 is MNHEY and CDR2 SVGAGI. V was pared by 4 bases and J by 6 bases, with 10 bases between. The CDR3 length is 14 residues. The CDR3 bases are TGTGCCAGCAGTTTACAGTTTCCTAATTCACCCCTCCACTTT. Translated, it gives CASSLQFPNSPLHF.

The V call is TRBV27, the J call TRBJ2-2, with 8 bases fitting TRBD1. V gave up 4 bases and J gave up 6 bases; unmatched junction bases: 4. Germline V gives CDR1 MNHEY, CDR2 SMNVEV (reference sequence). The CDR3 is made up of 14 amino acids. The CDR3 spells CASSSDRGAGELFF. The CDR3 DNA sequence: TGTGCCAGCAGTTCCGACAGGGGAGCCGGGGAGCTGTTTTTT.

The genes are TRBV10-3 and TRBJ1-5, with D perhaps matching TRBD1 (6 bases). CDR1 ENHRY and CDR2 SYGVKD come from the germline V gene. This CDR3 comprises 16 residues. Trimming took 0 bases from V and 4 from J, leaving 13 bases between them. CDR3 residues: CAISESLGAGNQPQHF. The CDR3 DNA is TGTGCCATCAGTGAGTCCTTGGGGGCTGGGAATCAGCCCCAGCATTTT.

This clone was found once. The rearrangement joins TRBV7-9 to TRBJ1-2, with 10 nucleotides matching TRBD1. CDR1 and CDR2 from the germline V gene are SEHNR and FQNEAQ (reference sequence). V was clipped by 4 bases and J by 8 bases; unmatched bases: 10. This CDR3 has 15 residues. CDR3 loop: CASSSQTWTGGGYTF. The DNA of the CDR3 is TGTGCCAGCAGCTCTCAGACCTGGACAGGGGGAGGCTACACCTTC.

The V and J genes are TRBV29-1 and TRBJ2-2; D might be TRBD1 (5 bases). Per the germline V gene, CDR1 is SQVTM and CDR2 is ANQGSEA. The CDR3 consists of 12 residues. V dropped 7 bases and J dropped 4 bases, with 10 bases sitting between them. In nucleotides, the CDR3 is TGCAGCGGCTTGACAGTCACCGGGGAGCTGTTTTTT. Residues: CSGLTVTGELFF.

The count of this clone is one. V gene TRBV12-3 or TRBV12-4 combines with J gene TRBJ2-1; TRBD2 matches at 7 bases. V lost 6 bases, J lost 6 bases, and 5 bases stayed unmatched. The CDR3 is 13 amino acids. The CDR3 here is CASSREGSNEQFF. The CDR3 region has the DNA TGTGCCAGCAGCAGGGAGGGTTCCAATGAGCAGTTCTTC.

The chain recombines TRBV6-5 with TRBJ2-7; the match to TRBD1 covers 7 bases. Trimming removed 6 bases from V and 3 bases from J; junction bases left unmatched: 5. Germline lookup yields CDR1 MNHEY and CDR2 SVGAGI. This CDR3 comprises 13 residues. The CDR3 region is CASRGQRNYEQYF. CDR3 coding DNA: TGTGCCAGCAGGGGACAGAGGAACTACGAGCAGTACTTC.

The chain joins TRBV24-1 to TRBJ2-7, with 9 bases lining up with TRBD2. The germline CDR1 and CDR2 sequences are KGHDR and SFDVKD. This CDR3 region has 12 residues. CDR3 in amino acids: CSRLAEVNEQYF. The CDR3 nucleotides read TGTAGTAGACTAGCGGAAGTCAACGAGCAGTACTTC.

The chain employs TRBV29-1 and TRBJ1-1, with 9 bases identical to TRBD1. Germline values: CDR1 SQVTM, CDR2 ANQGSEA. The CDR3 is made up of 14 amino acids. V trimming: 4 bases; J trimming: 4 bases; junction bases outside the gene matches: 7. In DNA, the CDR3 is TGCAGCGTTGGGGGGACAGGGTGGGTCACTGAAGCTTTCTTT. Translated, it gives CSVGGTGWVTEAFF.

The V call is TRBV11-3, the J call TRBJ2-1, with 9 positions matching TRBD2. CDR3 length equals 16 residues. V was pared by 1 base and J by 9 bases, with 10 bases of the junction left unmatched. Germline-derived CDR1 and CDR2 are SGHNT and YENEEA. The CDR3 is CASSLGGLAGLGEQFF. CDR3 bases: TGTGCCAGCAGCTTAGGGGGGCTAGCGGGGTTGGGTGAGCAGTTCTTC.

J is TRBJ2-1 and V is TRBV9; 8 nucleotides line up with TRBD1. After removal of 4 bases from V and 0 bases from J, the junction contained 3 bases not matched to a gene. The V gene's germline CDR1 is SGDLS and CDR2 YYNGEE. The length of the CDR3 is 15 residues. CDR3 protein: CASSIGTGSYNEQFF. DNA for the CDR3: TGTGCCAGCAGCATAGGGACAGGCTCCTACAATGAGCAGTTCTTC.

The chain recombines TRBV3-1 (or the pseudogene TRBV3-2) with TRBJ2-2, with TRBD1 identical over 8 bases. V trimming: 4 bases; J trimming: 6 bases; junction bases outside the gene matches: 7. CDR1 LGHDT and CDR2 YNNKEL come from the germline V gene (reference sequence). CDR3 size: 15 residues. This chain's CDR3 is CASSPDRVWAGELFF. For the CDR3, the DNA is TGTGCCAGCAGCCCGGACAGGGTGTGGGCCGGGGAGCTGTTTTTT.

The J gene is TRBJ1-1, the V gene TRBV10-3; tentative D call: TRBD1 (6 bases). Germline V gene sequence: CDR1 ENHRY, CDR2 SYGVKD. The CDR3 contains 15 residues. The germline V and J ends were trimmed by 5 bases and 11 bases, with 24 bases remaining between them. Written as DNA, the CDR3 is TGTGCCATCAGTACCCCAGGGACACTGGTATCTACGGCTTTCTTT. This encodes CAISTPGTLVSTAFF.

V and J are TRBV6-1 and TRBJ1-2, with a weak D call TRBD1 (6 bases). With 2 bases removed from V and 7 bases from J, the gap between germline ends came to 14 bases. Germline V gene data show CDR1 as MNHNS and CDR2 as SASEGT. This CDR3 region has 14 residues. Here the CDR3 DNA reads TGTGCCAGCAGTGAAATTCAGGACAGCTTTGGCTACACCTTC. Translation: CASSEIQDSFGYTF.

The chain combines TRBV30 with TRBJ2-7, with 11 bases aligning to TRBD1. The junction had 8 bases not matched to a gene; V was cut back by 5 bases and J by 5 bases. The germline CDR1 and CDR2 sequences are GTSNPN and SVGIG (reference sequence). This CDR3 comprises 14 residues. DNA for the CDR3: TGTGCCTGGGCCGCGGGACAGGGGGTTCACGAGCAGTACTTC. The encoded protein is CAWAAGQGVHEQYF. Variable domain in full (rest from reference TRBV30 and TRBJ2-7): SQTIHQWPATLVQPVGSPLSLECTVEGTSNPNLYWYRQAAGRGLQLLFYSVGIGQISSEVPQNLSASRPQDRQFILSSKKLLLSDSGFYLCAWAAGQGVHEQYFGPGTRLTVT.

The genes are TRBV7-2 and TRBJ2-2; no reliable D call. V lost 4 bases and J lost 5, with 11 bases in between. Germline loops: CDR1 SGHTA, CDR2 FQGNSA. CDR3 size: 14 residues. CDR3 coding DNA: TGTGCCAGCAGCTCCCGGTTAAGAACCGGGGAGCTGTTTTTT. Encoded protein: CASSSRLRTGELFF.

The chain is built from TRBV2 and TRBJ1-6; 9 bases agree with TRBD1. Germline V gives CDR1 SNHLY, CDR2 FYNNEI. The trim removed 7 bases at V and 4 bases at J, leaving 5 bases unmatched. The CDR3 length is 15 residues. DNA of the CDR3: TGTGCCAGCACCAACGACAGGGGGTATAATTCACCCCTCCACTTT. As protein: CASTNDRGYNSPLHF.

The rearrangement uses TRBV5-1 and TRBJ2-1, with 7 bases identical to TRBD2. CDR1 SGHRS and CDR2 YFSETQ come from the germline V gene. This CDR3 contains 15 residues. After removal of 0 bases from V and 3 bases from J, the junction contained 3 bases not matched to a gene. This CDR3 reads CASSLVRTSYNEQFF. DNA of the CDR3: TGCGCCAGCAGCTTGGTCCGGACTAGCTACAATGAGCAGTTCTTC.

The rearrangement links TRBV2 to TRBJ1-3; no clear D. This CDR3 spans 14 amino acids. Germline CDR1 and CDR2: SNHLY and FYNNEI. V dropped 11 bases and J dropped 0 bases, with 14 bases sitting between them. The DNA for the CDR3 is TGTGCCTCCAGTGGAGCTCTCTCTGGAAACACCATATATTTT. It translates to CASSGALSGNTIYF.